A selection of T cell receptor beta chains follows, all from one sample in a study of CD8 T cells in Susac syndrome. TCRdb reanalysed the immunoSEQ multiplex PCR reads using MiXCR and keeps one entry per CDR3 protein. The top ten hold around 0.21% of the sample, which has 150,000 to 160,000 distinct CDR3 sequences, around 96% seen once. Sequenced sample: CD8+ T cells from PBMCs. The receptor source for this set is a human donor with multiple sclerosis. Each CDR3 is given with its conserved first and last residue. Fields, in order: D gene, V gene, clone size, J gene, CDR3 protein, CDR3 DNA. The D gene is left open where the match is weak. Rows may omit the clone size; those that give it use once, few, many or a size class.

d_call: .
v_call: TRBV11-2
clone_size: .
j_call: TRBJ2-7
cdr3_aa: CASSLRTADYEQYF
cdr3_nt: TGTGCCAGCAGCCTGAGGACAGCAGACTACGAGCAGTACTTC

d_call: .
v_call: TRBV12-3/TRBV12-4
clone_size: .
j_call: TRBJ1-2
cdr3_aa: CASRMGGFSGYTF
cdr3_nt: TGTGCCAGCAGGATGGGGGGATTTAGTGGCTACACCTTC

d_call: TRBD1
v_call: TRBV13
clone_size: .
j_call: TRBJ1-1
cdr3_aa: CASSPGTANTEAFF
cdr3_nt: TGTGCCAGCAGCCCCGGGACAGCGAACACTGAAGCTTTCTTT

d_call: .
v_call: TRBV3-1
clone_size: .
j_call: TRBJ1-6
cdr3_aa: CASSQDFRSEVAYNSPLHF
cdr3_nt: TGTGCCAGCAGCCAAGATTTCCGTTCTGAGGTCGCCTATAATTCACCCCTCCACTTT

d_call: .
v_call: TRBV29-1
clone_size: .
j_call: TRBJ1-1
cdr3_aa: CSVAAQGMGTEAFF
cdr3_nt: TGCAGCGTTGCAGCCCAGGGGATGGGCACTGAAGCTTTCTTT

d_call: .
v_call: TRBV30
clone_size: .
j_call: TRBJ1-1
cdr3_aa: CAWSVAGGNTEAFF
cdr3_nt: TGTGCCTGGAGTGTAGCGGGGGGGAACACTGAAGCTTTCTTT

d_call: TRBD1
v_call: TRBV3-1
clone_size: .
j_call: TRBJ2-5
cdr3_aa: CASSQVLDRGRETQYF
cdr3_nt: TGTGCCAGCAGCCAAGTCCTTGACAGGGGTAGGGAGACCCAGTACTTC

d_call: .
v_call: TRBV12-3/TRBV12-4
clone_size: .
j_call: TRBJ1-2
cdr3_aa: CASRPYFGDGYTF
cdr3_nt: TGTGCCAGCAGGCCGTACTTCGGGGACGGCTACACCTTC

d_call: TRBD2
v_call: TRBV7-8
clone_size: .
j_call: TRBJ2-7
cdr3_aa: CASSSVKRGVYEQYF
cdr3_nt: TGTGCCAGCAGTTCCGTGAAGCGGGGTGTCTACGAGCAGTACTTC

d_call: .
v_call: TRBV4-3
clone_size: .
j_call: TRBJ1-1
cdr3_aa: CASSQGINTEAFF
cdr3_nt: TGCGCCAGCAGCCAAGGGATTAACACTGAAGCTTTCTTT

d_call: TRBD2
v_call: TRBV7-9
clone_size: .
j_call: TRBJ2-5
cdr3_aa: CASSSPGGPPTQYF
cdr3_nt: TGTGCCAGCAGCTCCCCGGGGGGGCCGCCGACCCAGTACTTC

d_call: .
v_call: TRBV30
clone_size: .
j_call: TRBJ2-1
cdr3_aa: CAWSRGGVLSNEQFF
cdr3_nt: TGTGCCTGGAGCAGGGGCGGGGTTCTCTCCAATGAGCAGTTCTTC

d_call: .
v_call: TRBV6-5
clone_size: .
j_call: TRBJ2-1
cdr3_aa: CASSYSRGGRVEQFF
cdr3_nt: TGTGCCAGCAGTTACTCTAGGGGGGGCCGGGTTGAGCAGTTCTTC

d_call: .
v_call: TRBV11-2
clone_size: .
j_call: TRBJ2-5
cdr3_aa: CASSLAGTQYF
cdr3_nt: TGTGCCAGCAGCTTAGCGGGGACCCAGTACTTC

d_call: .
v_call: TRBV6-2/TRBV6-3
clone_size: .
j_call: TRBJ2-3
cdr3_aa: CASSYVSPTDTQYF
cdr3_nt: TGTGCCAGCAGTTACGTCTCTCCCACAGATACGCAGTATTTT

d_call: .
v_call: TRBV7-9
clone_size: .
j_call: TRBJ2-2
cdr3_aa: CASSPTSGGDNTGELFF
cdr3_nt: TGTGCCAGCAGCCCGACGTCTGGCGGGGACAACACCGGGGAGCTGTTTTTT

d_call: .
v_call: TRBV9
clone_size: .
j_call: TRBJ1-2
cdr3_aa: CASSVATENYGYTF
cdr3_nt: TGTGCCAGCAGCGTAGCTACAGAAAACTATGGCTACACCTTC

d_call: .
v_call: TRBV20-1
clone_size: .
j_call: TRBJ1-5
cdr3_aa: CSASLPPGHNQPQHF
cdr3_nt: TGCAGTGCTAGTCTCCCGCCAGGCCACAATCAGCCCCAGCATTTT

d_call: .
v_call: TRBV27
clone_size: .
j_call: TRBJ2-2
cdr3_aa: CASSLQPNTGELFF
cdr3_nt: TGTGCCAGCAGTTTACAGCCGAACACCGGGGAGCTGTTTTTT

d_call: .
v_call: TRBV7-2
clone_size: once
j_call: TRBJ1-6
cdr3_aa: CASSLAGQANSPLHF
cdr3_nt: TGTGCCAGCAGCTTAGCGGGGCAGGCTAATTCACCCCTCCACTTT

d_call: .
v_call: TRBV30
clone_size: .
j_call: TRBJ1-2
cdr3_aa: CAWSKNYGYTF
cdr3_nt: TGTGCCTGGAGTAAGAACTATGGCTACACCTTC

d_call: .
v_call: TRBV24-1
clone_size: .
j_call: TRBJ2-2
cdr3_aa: CATSDLEAPNTGELFF
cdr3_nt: TGTGCCACCAGTGATTTGGAAGCCCCGAACACCGGGGAGCTGTTTTTT

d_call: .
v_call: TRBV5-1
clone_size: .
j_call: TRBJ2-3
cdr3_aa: CASSLGSPDTQYF
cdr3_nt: TGCGCCAGCAGCTTAGGCAGTCCAGATACGCAGTATTTT

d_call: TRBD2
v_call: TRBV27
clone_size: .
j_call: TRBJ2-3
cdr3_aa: CASLGWVAGAGSMQYF
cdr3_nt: TGTGCCAGCCTCGGGTGGGTAGCGGGGGCCGGGAGCATGCAGTATTTT

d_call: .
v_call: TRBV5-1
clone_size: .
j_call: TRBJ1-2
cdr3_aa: CASSSRDDTGNYGYTF
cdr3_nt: TGCGCCAGCAGCTCCCGCGACGACACAGGGAACTATGGCTACACCTTC

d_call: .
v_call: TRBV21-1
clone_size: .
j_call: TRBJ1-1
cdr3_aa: CASSKSGWCTEAFF
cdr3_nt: TGTGCCAGCAGCAAGTCAGGCTGGTGCACTGAAGCTTTCTTT

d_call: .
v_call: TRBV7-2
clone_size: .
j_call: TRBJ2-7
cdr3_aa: CASSSRPGGGYEQYF
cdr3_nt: TGTGCCAGCAGCTCTAGGCCCGGGGGTGGGTACGAGCAGTACTTC

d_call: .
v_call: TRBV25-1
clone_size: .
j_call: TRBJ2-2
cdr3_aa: CASSETSGELFF
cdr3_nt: TGTGCCAGCAGTGAAACCTCCGGGGAGCTGTTTTTT

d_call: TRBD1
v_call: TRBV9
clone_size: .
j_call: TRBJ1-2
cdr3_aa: CASRDSHTNYGYTF
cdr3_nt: TGTGCCAGCCGGGACAGCCATACTAACTATGGCTACACCTTC